Listed below are T cell receptor beta chains from one sample, sequenced in a study of cytomegalovirus exposure and HLA in healthy donors. Only in-frame clones appear in the TCRdb table, and some are missing; sequencing was by immunoSEQ multiplex PCR. The sample records about 190,000 clones, around 80% being singletons. Sequences were obtained from PBMCs. These receptors were obtained from a man aged 35-49 years in good health and CMV-seropositive. The CDR3 runs from the conserved cysteine through the conserved F or W. Each record gives: clone size, J gene, D gene, V gene, CDR3 DNA, CDR3 protein. A D gene is named only where the DNA matches it firmly. Size tells how often a clone was seen (once, few, many) or the class of an expanded clone, and some rows leave it out.

>NA|TRBJ1-2|NA|TRBV19
TGTGCCAGTAGTACCGGACAGAACTATGGCTACACCTTC
CASSTGQNYGYTF
>NA|TRBJ2-5|TRBD1|TRBV5-1
TGCGCCAGCAGTCGGGACAGGGGGGTCCAAGAGACCCAGTACTTC
CASSRDRGVQETQYF
>NA|TRBJ1-2|NA|TRBV30
TGTGCCTGGAGTCCTCGACAGGAAAGAGGCTACACCTTC
CAWSPRQERGYTF
>NA|TRBJ2-7|NA|TRBV28
TGTGCCAGCAAATCCCCAGGTGCTCCCGCCTACGAGCAGTACTTC
CASKSPGAPAYEQYF
>NA|TRBJ1-2|TRBD1|TRBV30
TGTGCCTGGAGTGTACGTCAGGGGGACGGCTACACCTTC
CAWSVRQGDGYTF
>NA|TRBJ1-1|NA|TRBV5-1
TGCGCCAGCAGCCCCGTGACAGGGAACACTGAAGCTTTCTTT
CASSPVTGNTEAFF
>NA|TRBJ2-7|NA|TRBV28
TGTGCCAGCAGTTTACCGGGGGACGAGCAGTACTTC
CASSLPGDEQYF
>NA|TRBJ2-7|TRBD2|TRBV5-1
TGCGCCAGCAGCCGGGGGGGAACCGGGACTATATACGAGCAGTACTTC
CASSRGGTGTIYEQYF
>NA|TRBJ2-1|NA|TRBV28
TGTGCCAGCAGTTCCTCCAATGAGCAGTTCTTC
CASSSSNEQFF
>NA|TRBJ1-3|TRBD1|TRBV4-3
TGCGCCAGCAGCCAAGTATGGACAGGGGCGAACTCTGGAAACACCATATATTTT
CASSQVWTGANSGNTIYF
>NA|TRBJ1-2|NA|TRBV6-1
TGTGCCAGCAGTGCCCCCCTCAGGCGGGACTATGGCTACACCTTC
CASSAPLRRDYGYTF
>few|TRBJ1-6|NA|TRBV30
TGTGCCTGGAGTGGTCGACAGGTGGGGCGTTCACCCCTCCACTTT
CAWSGRQVGRSPLHF
>NA|TRBJ1-2|NA|TRBV19
TGTGCCACACTCGACAGGAACTATGGCTACACCTTC
CATLDRNYGYTF
>NA|TRBJ2-4|NA|TRBV6-1
TGTGCCAGCAGTATACCACTTCTAGCCAAAAACAGTCAGTACTTC
CASSIPLLAKNSQYF
>NA|TRBJ2-1|TRBD1|TRBV6-5
TGTGCCAGCAGTTCCGACAGGGCCCCCACCTACAATGAGCAGTTCTTC
CASSSDRAPTYNEQFF
>NA|TRBJ2-2|TRBD2|TRBV7-9
TGTGCCAGCAGCCTCGGCGCGGGAGCTGGCGGGGAGCTGTTTTTT
CASSLGAGAGGELFF
>NA|TRBJ2-3|NA|TRBV9
TGTGCCAGCAGCGTAGCTAGCCGGGCAGATACGCAGTATTTT
CASSVASRADTQYF
>few|TRBJ1-2|TRBD1|TRBV16
TGTGCCAGCAGCCGTCTAGGCCGGGACAGCGACTATGGCTACACCTTC
CASSRLGRDSDYGYTF
>NA|TRBJ2-2|TRBD1|TRBV5-1
TGCGCCAGCAGCCTACCGACAGGGACGGCCGGGGAGCTGTTTTTT
CASSLPTGTAGELFF
>NA|TRBJ2-7|TRBD2|TRBV6-1
TGTGCCAGCAGAAGGGAGGGCCTGTCCTACGAGCAGTACTTC
CASRREGLSYEQYF
>NA|TRBJ2-7|NA|TRBV29-1
TGCAGCGTGTCCGGCAGGATCCGATACGAGCAGTACTTC
CSVSGRIRYEQYF
>NA|TRBJ2-3|NA|TRBV6-6
TGTGCCAGCAGTGATAGCGGTCGGGGCACAGATACGCAGTATTTT
CASSDSGRGTDTQYF
>NA|TRBJ1-1|NA|TRBV15
TGTGCCACCGGGGGTGAGGGGGGGAGTACTGAAGCTTTCTTT
CATGGEGGSTEAFF
>NA|TRBJ1-2|TRBD1|TRBV6-1
TGTGCCAGCAACCTCCGACAGGGTGAGAACTATGGCTACACCTTC
CASNLRQGENYGYTF
>NA|TRBJ2-1|TRBD1|TRBV7-3
TGTGCCAGCAGTCCCGGGACAGGGGCCTACAATGAGCAGTTCTTC
CASSPGTGAYNEQFF
>NA|TRBJ1-2|NA|TRBV7-2
TGTGCCAGCAGCTTAGGGGGTGGGGGGGGAAACTATGGCTACACCTTC
CASSLGGGGGNYGYTF
>few|TRBJ2-3|TRBD2|TRBV5-1
TGCGCCAGCAGCTCGCTCGGGGGAGGGAGGACAGATACGCAGTATTTT
CASSSLGGGRTDTQYF
>NA|TRBJ1-4|NA|TRBV7-6
TGTGCCAGCAGCTTAGAATTCGGGGGACGGAATGAAAAACTGTTTTTT
CASSLEFGGRNEKLFF
>NA|TRBJ1-3|NA|TRBV5-1
TGCGCCAGCAGCTACGACAAGCTGAGCACCATATATTTT
CASSYDKLSTIYF
>NA|TRBJ2-7|NA|TRBV27
TGTGCCAGCAGCCCAAGGACTGAACTTTCCTACGAGCAGTACTTC
CASSPRTELSYEQYF
>NA|TRBJ2-7|NA|TRBV7-2
TGTGCCAGCAGCTTAGATATCGGGGGGCTCAAGCAGTACTTC
CASSLDIGGLKQYF
>NA|TRBJ2-3|NA|TRBV7-9
TGTGCCTGTAGGACAGAAGCAGATACGCAGTATTTT
CACRTEADTQYF
>NA|TRBJ2-2|TRBD2|TRBV4-3
TGCGCCAGCAGCCAAGATAGTAGCGGGAGGGCCGGGGAGCTGTTTTTT
CASSQDSSGRAGELFF
>NA|TRBJ2-3|TRBD2|TRBV15
TGTGCCACCAGCAGGACTAGCGGGAGACAGACAGATACGCAGTATTTT
CATSRTSGRQTDTQYF
>NA|TRBJ2-7|TRBD1|TRBV5-1
TGCGCCAGCAGCCGGACAGGGTTGGACGAGCAGTACTTC
CASSRTGLDEQYF
>NA|TRBJ2-1|TRBD2|TRBV5-6
TGTGCCAGCAGCTTGGATCCGGGACTAGGGTACAATGAGCAGTTCTTC
CASSLDPGLGYNEQFF
>NA|TRBJ1-3|NA|TRBV29-1
TGCAGCGCCCCGGGTCCCTCTGGAAACACCATATATTTT
CSAPGPSGNTIYF
>NA|TRBJ1-4|NA|TRBV4-1
TGCGCCAGCAGCCAAGGTGGGGAGGCTAATGAAAAACTGTTTTTT
CASSQGGEANEKLFF
>NA|TRBJ2-7|TRBD2|TRBV6-5
TGTGCCAGCACTAGCGGGAGTCTCTACGAGCAGTACTTC
CASTSGSLYEQYF
>once|TRBJ2-1|NA|TRBV9
TGTGCCAGCAGCGTTACTAGGGGGAATGAGCAGTTCTTC
CASSVTRGNEQFF
>NA|TRBJ2-3|TRBD1|TRBV7-6
TGTGCCAGCGGTACAGGGGGCAGCACAGATACGCAGTATTTT
CASGTGGSTDTQYF
>NA|TRBJ1-3|TRBD1|TRBV5-4
TGTGCCAGCAGCACACCGGGACAGCCAGGGGGAAACACCATATATTTT
CASSTPGQPGGNTIYF
>NA|TRBJ2-7|TRBD2|TRBV28
TGTGCCAGCAGGGGAGGGATCCACGAGCAGTACTTC
CASRGGIHEQYF
>NA|TRBJ2-1|NA|TRBV7-2
TGTGCCAGCAGCTTAATGGGAGGCACTTACAATGAGCAGTTCTTC
CASSLMGGTYNEQFF
>NA|TRBJ2-2|TRBD1|TRBV18
TGTGCCAGCTCACGACAGGGATTGAACACCGGGGAGCTGTTTTTT
CASSRQGLNTGELFF
>NA|TRBJ1-2|TRBD1|TRBV25-1
TGTGCCAGCAGTGAATTGGGGACAGGGAATGGCTACACCTTC
CASSELGTGNGYTF
>NA|TRBJ2-5|TRBD1|TRBV5-4
TGTGCCAGCAGCCCTGGGGACAGGGTGGGAGAGACCCAGTACTTC
CASSPGDRVGETQYF
>NA|TRBJ1-4|TRBD1|TRBV11-2
TGTGCCAGCAGCTTAGTTTCAGGGGGTGAAAAACTGTTTTTT
CASSLVSGGEKLFF
>few|TRBJ1-4|NA|TRBV9
TGTGCCAGCAGCGTAGATGTCAGGTCGAATGAAAAACTGTTTTTT
CASSVDVRSNEKLFF
>NA|TRBJ1-5|NA|TRBV6-6
TGTGCCAGCAATCCGCGGGGCGGAGGGTTCAATCAGCCCCAGCATTTT
CASNPRGGGFNQPQHF
>NA|TRBJ2-3|TRBD1|TRBV5-1
TGCGCCAGCAGCTTGGACACAGGGGCAGATACGCAGTATTTT
CASSLDTGADTQYF
>NA|TRBJ2-7|NA|TRBV19
TGTGCCAGTAGTATAGGGACTCTGGCCTACGAGCAGTACTTC
CASSIGTLAYEQYF